One and the same sample provided the 29 T cell receptor beta chains below, sequenced in a study of blood T cells in healthy people across ages. Combining a sample-barcoded 5' primer with a J-beta primer mix, a second PCR ran for roughly 6 to 12 cycles. TCRdb processed the 5' RACE reads anew with MiXCR; each CDR3 protein has one entry. This sample yields over 500,000 distinct CDR3 sequences, of which about 50% are seen a single time; around an eighth belongs to the top ten. Material for sequencing was blood. The receptors were sampled from a woman aged 80 or older in good health.

The J gene is TRBJ2-3, the V gene TRBV3-1; TRBD2 agrees at 11 bases. The length of the CDR3 is 17 residues. J gave up 0 bases and V 4 bases, and 6 bases lay outside the gene matches. Germline loops: CDR1 LGHDT, CDR2 YNNKEL (reference sequence). This chain's CDR3 is CASSRGLAGSSTDTQYF. DNA of the CDR3: TGTGCCAGCAGCCGAGGACTAGCGGGTTCGAGCACAGATACGCAGTATTTT.

This clonotype was seen a single time. The rearrangement links TRBV10-3 to TRBJ2-1, with TRBD1 matching 9 bases. CDR1 ENHRY and CDR2 SYGVKD come from the germline V gene. Trimming at V came to 6 bases and at J to 7 bases, leaving 10 bases not matched to a gene. The CDR3 covers 15 residues. This CDR3 reads CAISEGDRVKNEQFF. The CDR3 nucleotides are TGTGCCATCAGCGAGGGGGACAGGGTCAAGAATGAGCAGTTCTTC.

The chain links TRBV5-1 to TRBJ1-4; 7 nucleotides line up with TRBD1. This CDR3 comprises 15 residues. The V gene's germline CDR1 is SGHRS and CDR2 YFSETQ. V was pared by 4 bases and J by 5 bases, with 8 bases of the junction left unmatched. In DNA, the CDR3 is TGCGCCAGCAGCGAGGGGCGGACAGGAAATGAAAAACTGTTTTTT. It yields the protein CASSEGRTGNEKLFF.

The chain couples TRBV20-1 to TRBJ2-3; D may be TRBD2 (5 bases). Per the germline V gene, CDR1 is DFQATT and CDR2 is SNEGSKA (reference sequence). CDR3 size: 15 residues. Trimming pared 2 bases from V and 0 bases from J, leaving 12 bases between. The CDR3 DNA follows: TGCAGTGCTAGATGGGTAGCGCGTAGCACAGATACGCAGTATTTT. Amino acids: CSARWVARSTDTQYF.

The chain joins TRBV4-1 to TRBJ2-2; TRBD2 matches 7 bases. This CDR3 has 15 residues. V shed 1 base and J 5 bases; nucleotides not matched to a gene: 4. CDR1 and CDR2 from the germline V gene are MGHRA and YSYEKL. The CDR3 sequence: CASSQVAGRTGELFF. The CDR3 DNA reads as TGCGCCAGCAGCCAAGTGGCCGGGAGGACCGGGGAGCTGTTTTTT.

This clonotype came up a few times. The rearrangement uses TRBV25-1 and TRBJ2-7; D gene unclear. The CDR3 loop spans 11 amino acids. V dropped 4 bases and J dropped 3 bases, with 4 bases sitting between them. Germline assignment: CDR1 MGHDK and CDR2 SYGVNS. The CDR3 region is CASSARYEQYF. The CDR3 bases are TGTGCCAGCAGTGCTCGCTACGAGCAGTACTTC.

V and J are TRBV6-6 and TRBJ1-5; a possible D gene is TRBD1 (5 bases). Germline V gene lookup returns CDR1 MNHNY and CDR2 SVGAGI (reference sequence). The CDR3 is 15 amino acids. V was cut by 1 base and J by 11 bases, with 18 bases left in between. This CDR3 is CASSYLEGMKKSQHF. The DNA of the CDR3 is TGTGCCAGCAGTTACTTAGAGGGGATGAAGAAGTCCCAGCATTTT.

The chain combines TRBV5-1 with TRBJ2-7; D could derive from TRBD1 or TRBD2 (5 bases each). The length of the CDR3 is 14 residues. Germline values: CDR1 SGHRS, CDR2 YFSETQ. Trimming removed 4 bases at V and 6 bases at J, with 17 bases between. CDR3 in amino acids: CASSPVGDPVEQYF. The CDR3 bases are TGCGCCAGCAGCCCGGTGGGGGATCCGGTCGAGCAGTACTTC.

The rearrangement joins TRBV28 to TRBJ2-1; TRBD2 is a possible D gene (5 bases). The germline V gene encodes CDR1 MDHEN and CDR2 SYDVKM. V lost 3 bases to trimming and J lost 3 bases, with 12 bases between them. CDR3 length: 15 residues. The CDR3 sequence is CASSLGGLRYNEQFF. The CDR3 DNA follows: TGTGCCAGCAGTTTGGGCGGGTTACGCTACAATGAGCAGTTCTTC.

In its sample, this clonotype was seen a few times. V usage is TRBV5-1 and J usage is TRBJ2-5, with D possibly being TRBD1 (6 bases). Germline lookup yields CDR1 SGHRS and CDR2 YFSETQ. CDR3 size: 14 residues. V lost 4 bases and J lost 3, with 13 bases in between. In DNA form, the CDR3 reads TGCGCCAGCAGCCTCTTTGGGGGCGAAGAGACCCAGTACTTC. This sequence encodes CASSLFGGEETQYF.

A note on this clonotype: A much larger clonotype is one base distant, so this may be a read error. The chain recombines TRBV7-2 with TRBJ2-3; D unresolved. The CDR3 totals 12 residues. Per the germline V gene, CDR1 is SGHTA and CDR2 is FQGNSA. The CDR3 coding sequence is TGTGCCGGCAGCTCCCTAATTTCTACGCAGTATTTT. Its protein is CAGSSLISTQYF.

The count of this clonotype is one. V gene TRBV7-2 combines with J gene TRBJ1-2; no definite D call. CDR1 and CDR2 (germline): SGHTA, FQGNSA. With 1 base removed from V and 5 bases from J, the gap between germline ends came to 11 bases. There are 14 residues in the CDR3. The CDR3 protein is CASSLGTIPYGYTF. CDR3 bases: TGTGCCAGCAGCTTAGGGACGATCCCGTATGGCTACACCTTC.

This clonotype has ten or more counts. The chain couples TRBV20-1 to TRBJ2-3; TRBD2 agrees at 10 bases. Germline V CDR1 and CDR2: DFQATT, SNEGSKA (reference sequence). The CDR3 has 14 amino acids. V dropped 6 bases and J dropped 6; count of bases not matched to a gene: 9. The CDR3 DNA reads as TGCAGTGCCAAACTAGCGGGAACTGTGGATACGCAGTATTTT. Translating gives CSAKLAGTVDTQYF.

In its sample, this clonotype was seen once. V is TRBV20-1 and J is TRBJ2-3; D may be TRBD2 (5 bases). V lost 6 bases and J 1 base, leaving 11 bases between the germline ends. Germline V lookup: CDR1 DFQATT, CDR2 SNEGSKA (reference sequence). This CDR3 contains 13 residues. For the CDR3, the DNA is TGCAGTGCACGCCCCGGGGGCACAGATACGCAGTATTTT. It yields the protein CSARPGGTDTQYF.

The chain links TRBV5-6 to TRBJ2-4; D possibly corresponds to TRBD1 (5 bases). Near its end, the DNA agrees better with TRBJ2-7, so the J call may be wrong. CDR3 size: 14 residues. Germline lookup yields CDR1 SGHDT and CDR2 YYEEEE. In DNA, the CDR3 is TGTGCCAGCAGTCCTCGGACAATTAACTACGAGCAGTACTTC. Translation: CASSPRTINYEQYF.

This clonotype was seen at least ten times. The J gene is TRBJ2-1, the V gene TRBV5-1; 10 bases fit TRBD2. The V gene's germline CDR1 is SGHRS and CDR2 YFSETQ. The CDR3 loop spans 19 amino acids. V trimming: 0 bases; J trimming: 4 bases; junction bases outside the gene matches: 13. The CDR3 bases are TGCGCCAGCAGCTTGGGCACGGGGCTAGCGGGAGCGGAGTACAATGAGCAGTTCTTC. It encodes CASSLGTGLAGAEYNEQFF.

The CDR3 sequence: CSARDGTVSYGYTF. The CDR3 bases are TGCAGTGCTAGAGACGGAACTGTCTCTTATGGCTACACCTTC. V usage is TRBV20-1 and J usage is TRBJ1-2; D call uncertain. Looked up from germline, CDR1 is DFQATT and CDR2 is SNEGSKA (reference sequence). The CDR3 length is 14 residues. Trimming shortened V by 0 bases and J by 5 bases, and 13 bases separated the two germline ends.

This clonotype was counted only a few times. A much larger clonotype is one base distant, so this may be a read error. The chain's CDR3 is CAGSLAAQRNGYTF. Written as DNA, the CDR3 is TGTGCCGGCAGCTTGGCTGCTCAGCGTAATGGCTACACCTTC. This chain joins TRBV5-8 and TRBJ1-2; D is unclear. The CDR3 runs to 14 residues. Per germline, CDR1 SGHTS and CDR2 YDEGEE.

The rearrangement joins TRBV6-5 to TRBJ2-3, with TRBD2 matching 9 bases. The CDR3 covers 16 residues. Losses at the gene ends were 6 bases for V and 1 base for J; bases not matched to a gene: 8. CDR1 and CDR2 (germline): MNHEY, SVGAGI. This CDR3 reads CASSPSTSGRTDTQYF. Here the CDR3 DNA reads TGTGCCAGCAGCCCATCCACTAGCGGGCGCACAGATACGCAGTATTTT.

As regards this clonotype: This may be a read error, as it is one base from a much larger clone. The CDR3 spells CAGRWNVGEQFF. The CDR3 DNA sequence: TGTGCCGGGAGATGGAACGTGGGTGAGCAGTTCTTC. The genes are TRBV30 and TRBJ2-1; TRBD2 might be the D (5 bases). This CDR3 region has 12 residues. CDR1 is GTSNPN, CDR2 SVGIG, per germline (reference sequence).

V gene TRBV7-2 combines with J gene TRBJ2-3; 7 positions agree with TRBD2. CDR3 length: 17 amino acids. Germline V gives CDR1 SGHTA, CDR2 FQGNSA. After removal of 2 bases from V and 0 bases from J, the junction contained 8 bases not matched to a gene. CDR3 amino acids: CASSLITGGLSTDTQYF. The CDR3 coding sequence is TGTGCCAGCAGCTTAATCACGGGGGGTTTAAGCACAGATACGCAGTATTTT.

The CDR3 reads CASSRGLWGTQYF. The CDR3 DNA follows: TGTGCCAGCAGCCGTGGACTCTGGGGGACCCAGTACTTC. The chain links TRBV12-3 or TRBV12-4 to TRBJ2-5; D might be TRBD2 (5 bases). The CDR3 sequence is 13 residues long. V shed 6 bases and J shed 7 bases, with 15 bases lying between them.

This sequence joins TRBV5-1 and TRBJ2-3; D is unresolved. Trimming stripped 4 bases from V and 6 bases from J, with 15 bases between. The CDR3 runs to 14 residues. CDR1 and CDR2 from the germline V gene are SGHRS and YFSETQ. As DNA, the CDR3 is TGCGCCAGCAGCCCTGCCCCCGGTAAGGATACGCAGTATTTT. This encodes CASSPAPGKDTQYF.

This clonotype came up a few times. This CDR3 is CASSSNPGQGAFF. The CDR3, as DNA: TGTGCCAGCAGCTCGAACCCGGGCCAAGGGGCTTTCTTT. The rearrangement uses TRBV7-3 and TRBJ1-1, with D hard to call. Germline lookup yields CDR1 SGHTA and CDR2 FQGTGA. The V gene lost 4 bases and the J gene lost 11 bases, with 17 bases spanning the gap. This CDR3 region has 13 residues.

J is TRBJ1-2 and V is TRBV20-1; the D gene is possibly TRBD1 (5 bases). V was cut by 4 bases and J by 2 bases, with 8 bases left in between. The germline V gene encodes CDR1 DFQATT and CDR2 SNEGSKA (reference sequence). This CDR3 contains 12 residues. The DNA of the CDR3 is TGCAGTGCTACTCAGGGAAACTATGGCTACACCTTC. Protein: CSATQGNYGYTF.

This clonotype was seen a handful of times. The chain carries TRBV12-3 or TRBV12-4 and TRBJ1-2, with D possibly TRBD1 on 5 matching bases. V lost 5 bases and J 6 bases, leaving 13 bases between the germline ends. This CDR3 has 13 residues. DNA for the CDR3: TGTGCCAGCAGTGGGGCCAGGGCACATGGCTACACCTTC. Residues: CASSGARAHGYTF.

The chain uses TRBV7-2 and TRBJ1-2; the D is unclear. V was shortened by 4 bases and J by 4 bases, with 7 bases between the two germline ends. CDR1 SGHTA and CDR2 FQGNSA come from the germline V gene. The length of the CDR3 is 12 residues. CDR3 region: CASSSVGYGYTF. The CDR3 region has the DNA TGTGCCAGCAGCTCAGTGGGCTATGGCTACACCTTC.

This clonotype has a handful of counts. This chain links TRBV5-4 with TRBJ2-3; 7 positions match TRBD2. This CDR3 is built from 16 residues. J gave up 0 bases and V 1 base, and 5 bases lay outside the gene matches. Germline loops: CDR1 SGHNT, CDR2 YYREEE (reference sequence). In DNA form, the CDR3 reads TGTGCCAGCAGCTTGCGGCTAGCGGCTAGCACAGATACGCAGTATTTT. Encoded protein: CASSLRLAASTDTQYF.

This clonotype was detected ten times or more. V usage is TRBV5-1 and J usage is TRBJ2-1, with 13 bases aligning to TRBD2. With 0 bases clipped from V and 9 bases from J, the junction kept 3 bases outside the gene matches. Germline lookup yields CDR1 SGHRS and CDR2 YFSETQ. The CDR3 runs to 15 residues. The CDR3 sequence is CASSLVLAGGSEQFF. In nucleotides, the CDR3 is TGCGCCAGCAGCTTGGTACTAGCGGGGGGGAGTGAGCAGTTCTTC.